Sequencing of this T cell receptor (beta chain) was carried out in a study of spatial heterogeneity in lung cancer (dated 2019 in TCRdb). Turning to the overall study: More beta-chain than alpha-chain transcripts were consistently detected, likely reflecting higher beta-chain transcript abundance. In the raw uncorrected reads, each unique combination of TCR and UMI appeared more than ten times on average. At surgery, both alpha and beta chains were TCR-sequenced in fewer than 250 tumor regions, fewer than 85 matched nontumor lung samples and some 60 PBMC samples. Nonsynonymous mutation counts, determined by whole-exome sequencing of tumor tissue, were related to TCR repertoire features. TCR alpha and beta repertoires were quantitatively compared across multiple tumor regions, matched nontumor lung and blood in non-small cell lung cancer. Overall study outcomes, separate from this receptor: Ubiquitous expanded tumor TCRs showed up in blood more often at tumor resection than at routine follow-up. Additional single-cell paired TCR alpha and beta sequencing was considered necessary to confirm, at a functional level, the hypothesis that regional TCRs recognize regional mutations.

The receptor library was made with 5' RACE. The sequencer was a NextSeq 500. The TCR library protocol attached a unique molecular identifier to each TCR cDNA molecule to allow correction of PCR and sequencing errors. The source study handled its data this way. Decombinator tools were used for TCR identification, UMI-based error correction and CDR3 extraction. TCRs above a frequency of 2 per 1,000, corresponding to the top 1% of the tumor frequency distribution, were defined as expanded. Renyi diversity was computed with the R vegan package after each repertoire had been subsampled 100 times to 5,000 TCRs. To build CDR3 similarity networks, amino acid triplet string-kernel similarity was used, and CDR3s were connected when their pairwise similarity was above 0.82. TCRdb's own reprocessing of the public reads used fastp at Q25 and MiXCR and kept productive beta chains. Rows matching on CDR3 protein sequence are summarized as one entry with the most common DNA and genes. It is TCRdb's table, rather than the study itself, that gives the V and J calls and clone size. This sample comprises tens of thousands of distinct CDR3 sequences, 6.9% of them detected only once. Clones ranked in the top ten supply 13% to 15% of the sample.

According to the study, the label for this sample's time point signals: sample taken at primary tumor resection. TCR sequencing used whole RNA extracted from tumor and nontumor lung tissue, or from cryopreserved PBMC samples, without cell sorting. The donors were about 71 patients from the lung TRACERx cohort who had early-stage, untreated non-small cell lung cancer. Patients were selected for TCR sequencing only if sufficient RNA was available from at least two tumor regions. The CDR3 measures 16 amino acids from cysteine to phenylalanine. The kept DNA is CDR3 alone, 48 bases in frame from the first base. V and J lose 1 base and 4 bases, and a span of 16 bases separates them. The germline V gene yields SGHAT for CDR1 and FQNNGV for CDR2. Ten or more counts support this clonotype. Its binding antigen is unknown. No qualities accompany the bases; no much larger clone lies one base away.

The sequence derives from a male donor with early-stage non-small cell lung cancer. Sample: PBMCs, taken at surgery. This chain joins TRBV11-2 to TRBJ1-1; confidence is insufficient to name the D gene. The DNA sequence follows: TGTGCCAGCAGCTTAGTCCGGAGCGGTTACGGCACTGAAGCTTTCTTT. Its translation is CASSLVRSGYGTEAFF.